The source of this T cell receptor beta chain is a study of read filtering for tumor transcriptome and immune sequencing (dated by TCRdb to 2018 to 2020). Some background on the complete study: The cohort had 17 male and approximately 15 female patients with a mean age of about 70 years, ranging from about 40 to 85. After DNase treatment, whole-transcriptome libraries were prepared with the TruSeq RNA Access Library Prep Kit. Using the same bone marrow samples, the study compared TCR repertoires obtained by targeted immune repertoire sequencing with those obtained by bulk whole-transcriptome sequencing. By revised international staging, eight or nine patients were R-ISS I, about 15 were R-ISS II and more than five were R-ISS III. One of the main goals was to work out a read-filtering strategy for immune repertoire data, in particular whether clonotypes backed by only a single read should be removed. Per sample, about 3.5 to 11 million TCR-region mapped reads were obtained with IR-seq, compared with only roughly 75 to 1,400 with RNA-seq.

Points on this clonotype: The specificity of this receptor is unknown. Within one base of it there is no much larger clone, and no base qualities were kept.

Bone marrow was sampled from every patient at the time of active disease. Isolation of bone marrow mononuclear cells was performed by Ficoll-Hypaque density gradient centrifugation. Myeloma plasma cells were removed and CD138-negative cells were collected by negative selection after labeling with CD138 magnetic microbeads on a MACS separator. Flow cytometry on an Attune NxT with CD138 antibodies was used to check the purity of the isolated cells. Total RNA was extracted with TRIzol reagent and quantified with a NanoDrop spectrophotometer. For each patient, the CD138-negative bone marrow sample underwent paired RNA-seq and IR-seq. Taken from the germline V gene (reference sequence), the CDR1 and CDR2 loops are SEHNR and FQNEAQ. There are 16 amino acids in the CDR3, from cysteine to phenylalanine inclusive. This entry keeps only the CDR3 DNA: 48 bases, framed from base 1. The germline V and J ends show losses of 7 bases and 4 bases respectively, and no gene match explains 13 bases of the junction.

Broader findings and caveats from the paper: In IR-seq, about 82% of clonotypes but approximately 3.7% of total reads were represented by single-read clonotypes, whereas in RNA-seq, approximately 70% of clonotypes and approximately 44% of reads were represented by single-read clonotypes. IR-seq captured clonotypes at much higher depth and more reliably than RNA-seq, and smaller IR-seq throughput sufficed to identify most shared clonotypes. The sorted CD138-negative fraction was a mixed bone marrow immune population, not purified T cells. When single-read clonotypes were removed, the proportions of shared clonotypes in IR-seq and RNA-seq correlated more strongly.

Starting from approximately 400 ng RNA, TCR libraries were constructed with the Immunoverse kit using molecular barcoded adaptors that cover the alpha/delta and beta/gamma chains. TCR library preparation used the same RNA that was used for transcriptome sequencing. Sequencing of the TCR libraries was done on an Illumina HiSeq 4000 with 2 x 150 cycles. Under the source paper's analysis protocol: Using MiXCR, which included quality filtering and error correction, TCR reads were aligned to human V, D, J and C references and then assembled into CDR3 clonotypes. The tcR package in R was used to analyze clonotype counts and gene usage diversity. Raw mapping reads were checked after the RNA-seq reads had been mapped by STAR aligner version 2.5.3a onto the human GRCh37 genome. To test how sequencing depth affects detected clonotypes, IR-seq fastq files were randomly downsampled with Seqtk 1.3. In-frame beta chains were kept once TCRdb had trimmed the public reads at Q25 with fastp and called clones with MiXCR. Each entry is one CDR3 protein sequence, shown with its most common DNA and genes. The V and J calls follow TCRdb's processing rather than the paper's. This sample comprises more than 55,000 distinct CDR3 sequences, roughly 20% of them detected only once. The ten largest clonotypes hold about a sixth of the sample.

The specimen was a population of CD138-negative cells sorted from bone marrow. What the cell subset or site label conveys for this sample: bone marrow mononuclear cells depleted of CD138+ plasma/myeloma cells by negative magnetic selection. The sequence is built from TRBV7-9 and TRBJ2-1, with 7 middle bases fitting TRBD2. This receptor was obtained from a donor over 35 with multiple myeloma. In nucleotides, the sequence is TGTGCCAGCACCATCGGGGGAGGGTCTCCTTACAATGAGCAGTTCTTC. Its amino acids are CASTIGGGSPYNEQFF.